One sample yielded the 27 T cell receptor beta chains listed below, sequenced in a study of beta chain features in type 1 diabetes (dated by TCRdb to 2016 to 2019). Their specific antigens are unknown. Library prep was done by the immunoSEQ multiplex PCR assay. The High Capacity cDNA Reverse Transcription Kit was used to reverse transcribe all of the isolated RNA, meaning that expressed TCRB transcripts were what got sequenced. Drawn from immuneACCESS, this table holds only the in-frame rearrangements with V and J called that TCRdb kept. Clones are partly lost; checked studies trace under half to an unresolved V gene and leave the rest unexplained. The sample contains around 340,000 clones, approximately 9.7% of them found a single time. Roughly 1% of the sample belongs to the ten largest clones. The study at large found these results: In all four CD4+ subsets, TCRB CDR3 length was moderately but significantly shorter in type 1 diabetes patients.

The sequenced sample was central memory CD4+ T cells from blood. The origin of the receptors is a young man with type 1 diabetes.

This clone was picked up a small number of times. The chain carries TRBV7-2 and TRBJ1-2; possible D gene TRBD1, 6 bases. Germline-derived CDR1 and CDR2 are SGHTA and FQGNSA. CDR3 length: 15 amino acids. V was shortened by 5 bases and J by 7 bases, with 20 bases between the two germline ends. CDR3 DNA: TGTGCCAGCAGCCCGCGGACGACAGGTGGGGTTGGCTACACCTTC. It yields the protein CASSPRTTGGVGYTF.

This clone has more than one count but fewer than ten. A read error may produce the germline difference seen at one junction end. This chain uses TRBV5-1 with TRBJ2-7; 8 positions agree with TRBD1. In germline, CDR1 is SGHRS, CDR2 YFSETQ. CDR3 length equals 13 residues. The DNA of the CDR3 is TGCGCCAGCGGGTCAGGGGGCTCCCACGAGCAGTACTTC. It is translated as CASGSGGSHEQYF.

The genes are TRBV5-6 and TRBJ2-5; no firm D call. The germline V and J ends were trimmed by 7 bases and 2 bases, with 9 bases remaining between them. Germline CDR1 and CDR2: SGHDT and YYEEEE. The CDR3 consists of 12 residues. CDR3 amino acids: CASQGSQETQYF. As DNA, the CDR3 is TGTGCCAGCCAAGGGTCTCAAGAGACCCAGTACTTC.

This clone occurred a few times. The rearrangement uses TRBV14 and TRBJ1-1; D is ambiguous. Germline V CDR1 and CDR2: SGHDN, FVKESK. CDR3 length equals 13 residues. Trimming removed 4 bases from V and 4 bases from J, with 10 bases in between. CDR3 bases: TGTGCCAGCAGCCTTTTGGAGGGCACTGAAGCTTTCTTT. Its protein product is CASSLLEGTEAFF.

The chain has TRBV7-2 and TRBJ2-7; 7 bases fit TRBD2. CDR1 and CDR2 from the germline V gene are SGHTA and FQGNSA. The junction had 8 bases not matched to a gene; V was cut back by 5 bases and J by 1 base. CDR3 size: 15 residues. The CDR3 region is CASSVERGLSYEQYF. In DNA form, the CDR3 reads TGTGCCAGCAGCGTTGAGCGGGGCCTATCCTACGAGCAGTACTTC.

Comment on this clone: The junction and the germline gene differ at one end; a read error may be behind it. The chain is built from TRBV7-2 and TRBJ2-3, with TRBD2 matching 7 bases. Germline V gene data show CDR1 as SGHTA and CDR2 as FQGNSA. The CDR3 covers 14 residues. The CDR3 spells CASSLAASGDTQYF. CDR3 nucleotides: TGTGCCAGCAGCCTAGCGGCCAGTGGAGATACGCAGTATTTT.

This chain joins TRBV19 and TRBJ1-4; tentative D call: TRBD1 (5 bases). V lost 11 bases and J 0 bases, leaving 19 bases between the germline ends. The CDR3 has 16 residues. Germline CDR1 LNHDA, CDR2 SQIVND (reference sequence). The CDR3 DNA reads as TGTGCCTCGACACCCCAGGGAAGGGCAACTAATGAAAAACTGTTTTTT. Amino acids: CASTPQGRATNEKLFF.

This clone was detected a few times. The chain employs TRBV7-6 and TRBJ2-7; 8 nucleotides match TRBD2. Germline CDR1 SGHVS, CDR2 FNYEAQ. The trim removed 2 bases at V and 3 bases at J, leaving 3 bases unmatched. The CDR3 runs to 14 residues. Here the CDR3 reads CASSLNSGGYEQYF. DNA of the CDR3: TGTGCCAGCAGCTTAAACAGCGGGGGCTACGAGCAGTACTTC. The full variable domain, its missing parts supplied by reference TRBV7-6 and TRBJ2-7, is GAGVSQSPRYKVTKRGQDVALRCDPISGHVSLYWYRQALGQGPEFLTYFNYEAQQDKSGLPNDRFSAERPEGSISTLTIQRTEQRDSAMYRCASSLNSGGYEQYFGPGTRLTVT.

A few counts support this clone. This chain links TRBV15 with TRBJ1-5; the D is unclear. V gave up 0 bases and J gave up 6 bases, with 15 bases separating them. Germline V gives CDR1 LNHNV, CDR2 YYDKDF (reference sequence). The CDR3 covers 16 residues. The DNA for the CDR3 is TGTGCCACCAGCAGAGATCGCGGACGAGACGGTCAGCCCCAGCATTTT. Its translation is CATSRDRGRDGQPQHF.

This chain uses TRBV9 with TRBJ2-3; D ambiguous. V gave up 0 bases and J gave up 3 bases, with 8 bases separating them. The CDR3 loop spans 14 amino acids. Germline V gene data show CDR1 as SGDLS and CDR2 as YYNGEE. The CDR3, as DNA: TGTGCCAGCAGCGTAGCGGTGGCTACAGATACGCAGTATTTT. The encoded protein is CASSVAVATDTQYF.

This clone was found a few times. The chain links TRBV2 to TRBJ1-4; D perhaps matches TRBD1 (5 bases). The CDR3 is made up of 14 amino acids. V gave up 5 bases and J gave up 8 bases, with 15 bases separating them. In germline, CDR1 is SNHLY, CDR2 FYNNEI. For the CDR3, the DNA is TGTGCCAGCAGTCGGGACGCCTCCGGAGAAAAACTGTTTTTT. Residues: CASSRDASGEKLFF.

This clone showed up just a few times. V and J are TRBV30 and TRBJ2-1; weak D call: TRBD1 (6 bases). This CDR3 region has 15 residues. With 0 bases removed from V and 3 bases from J, the gap between germline ends came to 12 bases. Germline values: CDR1 GTSNPN, CDR2 SVGIG (reference sequence). CDR3: CAWSVRQVGYNEQFF. The CDR3 DNA is TGTGCCTGGAGTGTTCGACAGGTCGGCTACAATGAGCAGTTCTTC. Combining the CDR3 with reference TRBV30 and TRBJ2-1 gives the whole variable domain SQTIHQWPATLVQPVGSPLSLECTVEGTSNPNLYWYRQAAGRGLQLLFYSVGIGQISSEVPQNLSASRPQDRQFILSSKKLLLSDSGFYLCAWSVRQVGYNEQFFGPGTRLTVL.

The V call is TRBV28, the J call TRBJ2-7; 7 nucleotides match TRBD1. This CDR3 has 14 amino acids. Germline V gene lookup returns CDR1 MDHEN and CDR2 SYDVKM. V lost 5 bases to trimming and J lost 1 base; unmatched junction nucleotides: 5. The CDR3 DNA reads TGTGCCAGCAGTCCAGGGGGACATTCCTACGAGCAGTACTTC. It is translated as CASSPGGHSYEQYF. The variable domain in full, with the rest retrieved from reference TRBV28 and TRBJ2-7, is DVKVTQSSRYLVKRTGEKVFLECVQDMDHENMFWYRQDPGLGLRLIYFSYDVKMKEKGDIPEGYSVSREKKERFSLILESASTNQTSMYLCASSPGGHSYEQYFGPGTRLTVT.

This clone was detected only a few times. Other DNA sequences from this sample encode an identical CDR3 as well. This chain uses TRBV30 with TRBJ1-1; D uncertain. CDR3 size: 11 residues. With 2 bases removed from V and 1 base from J, the gap between germline ends came to 2 bases. Germline-derived CDR1 and CDR2 are GTSNPN and SVGIG (reference sequence). CDR3 amino acids: CAWSRNTEAFF. The CDR3 DNA follows: TGTGCCTGGAGTCGGAACACTGAAGCTTTCTTT. Together with reference TRBV30 and TRBJ1-1, the CDR3 gives the full variable domain: SQTIHQWPATLVQPVGSPLSLECTVEGTSNPNLYWYRQAAGRGLQLLFYSVGIGQISSEVPQNLSASRPQDRQFILSSKKLLLSDSGFYLCAWSRNTEAFFGQGTRLTVV.

In this sample, this clone turned up a few times. The chain is built from TRBV5-1 and TRBJ1-1; D is possibly TRBD1 (6 bases). Per the germline V gene, CDR1 is SGHRS and CDR2 is YFSETQ. This CDR3 has 13 residues. V shed 0 bases and J shed 8 bases, with 11 bases lying between them. CDR3 protein: CASSLETGVEAFF. In nucleotides, the CDR3 is TGCGCCAGCAGCTTGGAGACAGGCGTAGAAGCTTTCTTT.

V is TRBV2 and J is TRBJ1-5; D ambiguous. The CDR3 sequence is 12 residues long. The germline V gene encodes CDR1 SNHLY and CDR2 FYNNEI. The V gene lost 8 bases and the J gene lost 2 bases, with 7 bases spanning the gap. CDR3 sequence (DNA): TGTGCCAGCGGGATAGGCAATCAGCCCCAGCATTTT. Translated, it gives CASGIGNQPQHF.

About this clone itself: The same CDR3 is also encoded by other DNA sequences in this sample. V usage is TRBV11-2 and J usage is TRBJ2-3; D is perhaps TRBD2 (5 bases). The length of the CDR3 is 17 residues. Germline loops: CDR1 SGHAT, CDR2 FQNNGV. V was clipped by 0 bases and J by 0 bases, with 13 bases between them. This CDR3 reads CASSLDADSVSTDTQYF. CDR3 sequence (DNA): TGTGCCAGCAGCTTAGATGCGGATAGCGTAAGCACAGATACGCAGTATTTT. The full variable domain, completed using reference TRBV11-2 and TRBJ2-3, is EAGVAQSPRYKIIEKRQSVAFWCNPISGHATLYWYQQILGQGPKLLIQFQNNGVVDDSQLPKDRFSAERLKGVDSTLKIQPAKLEDSAVYLCASSLDADSVSTDTQYFGPGTRLTVL.

This clone showed up just a few times. The rearrangement uses TRBV30 and TRBJ2-7, with D maybe TRBD2 (6 bases). Germline CDR1 is GTSNPN and CDR2 is SVGIG (reference sequence). This CDR3 has 12 amino acids. The ends were cut back, 4 bases at V and 3 bases at J, with 10 bases in the middle. CDR3 loop: CAWNGGNYEQYF. For the CDR3, the DNA is TGTGCCTGGAATGGGGGGAACTACGAGCAGTACTTC.

This chain uses TRBV7-9 with TRBJ1-1; D is undetermined. V was cut by 5 bases and J by 6 bases, with 13 bases left in between. The CDR3 length is 13 residues. The germline CDR1 and CDR2 sequences are SEHNR and FQNEAQ (reference sequence). CDR3 loop: CASSEDVRAEAFF. CDR3 sequence (DNA): TGTGCCAGCAGCGAAGACGTAAGGGCTGAAGCTTTCTTT.

The genes are TRBV10-3 and TRBJ1-2, with D maybe TRBD1 (6 bases). V gave up 4 bases and J gave up 6 bases, with 15 bases separating them. Looked up from germline, CDR1 is ENHRY and CDR2 is SYGVKD. The CDR3 contains 14 residues. CDR3 loop: CAISVLGGADGYTF. The CDR3, as DNA: TGTGCCATCAGTGTTTTGGGGGGCGCCGATGGCTACACCTTC.

The chain recombines TRBV7-9 with TRBJ2-7; 7 positions agree with TRBD2. J lost 5 bases, V lost 3 bases, and 13 bases had no gene match. CDR1 is SEHNR, CDR2 FQNEAQ, per germline (reference sequence). CDR3 size: 16 residues. The CDR3 loop is CASSFALGGTEDEQYF. CDR3 in DNA: TGTGCCAGCAGCTTCGCGTTGGGGGGGACGGAAGACGAGCAGTACTTC.

The V gene is TRBV27, the J gene TRBJ1-2; 8 nucleotides align to TRBD1. CDR1 and CDR2 from the germline V gene are MNHEY and SMNVEV (reference sequence). The length of the CDR3 is 13 residues. Trimming at V came to 2 bases and at J to 6 bases, leaving 2 bases not matched to a gene. The CDR3 DNA reads TGTGCCAGCAGTTTAACAGGGGGAAATGGCTACACCTTC. Translating it yields CASSLTGGNGYTF.

This clone came up many times. The rearrangement uses TRBV30 and TRBJ2-1; maybe TRBD2 (6 bases). Trimming left V 2 bases short and J 10 bases short, with 12 bases between. This CDR3 spans 12 amino acids. Germline assignment: CDR1 GTSNPN and CDR2 SVGIG (reference sequence). The CDR3 here is CAWSPGGKEQFF. The CDR3 DNA follows: TGTGCCTGGAGTCCCGGGGGTAAGGAGCAGTTCTTC.

This clone came up a few times. The chain links TRBV2 to TRBJ1-2; 11 bases map to TRBD1. Germline V gene sequence: CDR1 SNHLY, CDR2 FYNNEI. The CDR3 runs to 14 residues. Losses at the gene ends were 3 bases for V and 6 bases for J; bases not matched to a gene: 3. CDR3 protein: CASSDAGQGDGYTF. CDR3 in DNA: TGTGCCAGCAGTGACGCGGGACAGGGGGATGGCTACACCTTC.

This clone was picked up a small number of times. The V gene is TRBV30, the J gene TRBJ1-6; D possibly corresponds to TRBD1 (6 bases). Trimming took off 3 bases at V and 9 bases at J, with 15 bases between the two ends. The germline V gene encodes CDR1 GTSNPN and CDR2 SVGIG (reference sequence). This CDR3 is built from 14 residues. CDR3 protein: CAWRSGGVSSPLHF. The CDR3 coding sequence is TGTGCCTGGAGGTCGGGGGGCGTAAGTTCACCCCTCCACTTT.

The chain uses TRBV19 and TRBJ2-5; no definite D call. Trimming removed 0 bases at V and 0 bases at J, with 8 bases between. CDR1 LNHDA and CDR2 SQIVND come from the germline V gene (reference sequence). This CDR3 is built from 15 residues. This chain's CDR3 is CASSIDATNQETQYF. The DNA of the CDR3 is TGTGCCAGTAGTATAGATGCGACCAACCAAGAGACCCAGTACTTC.

This clone came up a few times. The chain uses TRBV7-8 and TRBJ2-2; unclear D gene. The germline V gene encodes CDR1 SGHVS and CDR2 FQNEAQ. The CDR3 covers 14 residues. V was clipped by 5 bases and J by 4 bases, with 11 bases between them. In DNA, the CDR3 is TGTGCCAGCAGCAAGCTTTATCCCACCGGGGAGCTGTTTTTT. Amino acids: CASSKLYPTGELFF.